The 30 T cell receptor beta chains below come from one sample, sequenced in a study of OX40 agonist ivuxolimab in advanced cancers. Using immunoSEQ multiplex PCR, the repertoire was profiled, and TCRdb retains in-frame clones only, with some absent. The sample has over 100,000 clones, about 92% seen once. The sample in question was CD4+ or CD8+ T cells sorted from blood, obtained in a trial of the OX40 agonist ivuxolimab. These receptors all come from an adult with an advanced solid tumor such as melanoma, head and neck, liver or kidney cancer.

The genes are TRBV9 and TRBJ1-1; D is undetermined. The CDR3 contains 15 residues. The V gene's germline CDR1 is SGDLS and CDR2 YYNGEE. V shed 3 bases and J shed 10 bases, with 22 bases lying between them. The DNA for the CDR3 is TGTGCCAGCAGCGCGGTAACCGGGCCAGACAAAATAGCTTTCTTT. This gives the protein CASSAVTGPDKIAFF.

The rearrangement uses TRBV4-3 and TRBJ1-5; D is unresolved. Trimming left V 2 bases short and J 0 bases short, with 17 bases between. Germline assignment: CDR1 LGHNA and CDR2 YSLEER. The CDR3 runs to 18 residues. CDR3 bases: TGCGCCAGCAGCCAACTTATAAATGGCAGGTATAGCAATCAGCCCCAGCATTTT. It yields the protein CASSQLINGRYSNQPQHF.

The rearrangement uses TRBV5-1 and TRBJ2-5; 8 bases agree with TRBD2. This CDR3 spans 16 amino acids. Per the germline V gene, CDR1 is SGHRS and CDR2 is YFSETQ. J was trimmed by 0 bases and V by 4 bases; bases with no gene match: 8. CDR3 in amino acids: CASSPGSTSDQETQYF. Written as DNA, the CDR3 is TGCGCCAGCAGCCCCGGTTCGACTAGCGACCAAGAGACCCAGTACTTC.

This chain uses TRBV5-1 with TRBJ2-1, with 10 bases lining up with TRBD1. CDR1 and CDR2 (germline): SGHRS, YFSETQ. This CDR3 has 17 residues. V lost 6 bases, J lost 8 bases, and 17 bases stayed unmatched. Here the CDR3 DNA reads TGCGCCAGCACCCCCTTAGGCCCGGGACAGGGGACCGATGAGCAGTTCTTC. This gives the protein CASTPLGPGQGTDEQFF.

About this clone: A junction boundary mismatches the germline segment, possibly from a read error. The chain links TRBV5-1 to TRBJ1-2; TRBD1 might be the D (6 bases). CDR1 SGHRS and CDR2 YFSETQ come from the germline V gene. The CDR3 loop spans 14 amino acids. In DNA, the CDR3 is TGTGCCAGCAGCTTAACAGGGAGGGAGTATGGCTACACCTTC. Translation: CASSLTGREYGYTF.

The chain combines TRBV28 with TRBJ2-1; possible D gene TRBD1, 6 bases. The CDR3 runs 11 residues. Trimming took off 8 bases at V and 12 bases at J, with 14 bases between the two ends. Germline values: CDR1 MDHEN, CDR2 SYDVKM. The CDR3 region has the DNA TGTGCCAGCGGCAGGGGAACTTCGCAGTTCTTC. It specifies CASGRGTSQFF.

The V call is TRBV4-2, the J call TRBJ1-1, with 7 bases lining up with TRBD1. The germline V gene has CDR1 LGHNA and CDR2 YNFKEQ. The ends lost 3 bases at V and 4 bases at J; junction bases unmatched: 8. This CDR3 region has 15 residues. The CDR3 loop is CASSQPDRDATEAFF. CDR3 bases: TGTGCCAGCAGCCAGCCCGACAGGGATGCCACTGAAGCTTTCTTT.

CDR3 sequence (DNA): TGCGCCAGCAGCAAAACAGAGACCCAGTACTTC. This gives the protein CASSKTETQYF. The chain is built from TRBV5-1 and TRBJ2-5; D unclear. The germline CDR1 and CDR2 sequences are SGHRS and YFSETQ. This CDR3 comprises 11 residues. With 4 bases removed from V and 4 bases from J, the gap between germline ends came to 5 bases.

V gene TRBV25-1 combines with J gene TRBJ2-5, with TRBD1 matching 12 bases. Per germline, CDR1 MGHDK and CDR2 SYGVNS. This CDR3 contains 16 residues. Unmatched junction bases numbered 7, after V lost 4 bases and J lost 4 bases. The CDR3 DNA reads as TGTGCCAGCAGTGGACTCGGGACAGGGGGCGTAGAGACCCAGTACTTC. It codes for CASSGLGTGGVETQYF.

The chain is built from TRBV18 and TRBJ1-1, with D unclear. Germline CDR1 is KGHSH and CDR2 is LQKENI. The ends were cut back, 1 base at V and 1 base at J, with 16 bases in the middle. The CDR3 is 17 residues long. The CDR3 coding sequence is TGTGCCAGCTCACCACAACAAAGAAGCCAAAGGAACACTGAAGCTTTCTTT. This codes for CASSPQQRSQRNTEAFF.

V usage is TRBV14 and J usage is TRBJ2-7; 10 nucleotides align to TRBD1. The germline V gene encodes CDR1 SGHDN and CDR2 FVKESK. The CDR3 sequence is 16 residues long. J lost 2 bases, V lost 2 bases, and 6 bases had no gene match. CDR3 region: CASSQRAGQGPYEQYF. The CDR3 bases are TGTGCCAGCAGCCAAAGGGCGGGACAGGGGCCCTACGAGCAGTACTTC.

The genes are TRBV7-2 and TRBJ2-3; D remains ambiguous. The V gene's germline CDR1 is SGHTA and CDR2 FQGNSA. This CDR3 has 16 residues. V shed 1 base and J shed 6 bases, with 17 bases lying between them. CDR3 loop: CASSLGELTALDTQYF. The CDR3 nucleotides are TGTGCCAGCAGCTTAGGTGAGCTGACCGCGCTGGATACGCAGTATTTT.

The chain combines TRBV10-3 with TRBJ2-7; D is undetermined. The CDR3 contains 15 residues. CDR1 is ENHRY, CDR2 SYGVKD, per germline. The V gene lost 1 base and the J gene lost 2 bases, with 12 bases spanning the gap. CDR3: CAISEYETGTYEQYF. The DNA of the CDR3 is TGTGCCATCAGTGAGTACGAGACGGGTACCTACGAGCAGTACTTC.

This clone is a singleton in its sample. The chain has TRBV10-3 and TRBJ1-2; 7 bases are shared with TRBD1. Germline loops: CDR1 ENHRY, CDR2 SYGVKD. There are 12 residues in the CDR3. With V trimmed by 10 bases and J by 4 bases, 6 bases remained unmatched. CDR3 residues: CATGQDSYGYTF. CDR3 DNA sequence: TGTGCCACCGGACAGGATTCCTATGGCTACACCTTC.

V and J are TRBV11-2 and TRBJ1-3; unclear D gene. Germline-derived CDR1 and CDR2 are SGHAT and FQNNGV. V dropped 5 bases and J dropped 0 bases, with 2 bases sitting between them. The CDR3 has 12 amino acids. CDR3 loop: CASSHSGNTIYF. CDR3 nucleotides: TGTGCCAGCAGCCACTCTGGAAACACCATATATTTT.

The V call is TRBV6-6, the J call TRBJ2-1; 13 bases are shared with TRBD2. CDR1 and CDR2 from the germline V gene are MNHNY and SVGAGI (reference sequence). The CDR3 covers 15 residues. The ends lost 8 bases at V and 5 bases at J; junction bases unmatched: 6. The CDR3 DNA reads TGTGCCAGCGCCGAACTAGCGGGAGGGAACAATGAGCAGTTCTTC. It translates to CASAELAGGNNEQFF.

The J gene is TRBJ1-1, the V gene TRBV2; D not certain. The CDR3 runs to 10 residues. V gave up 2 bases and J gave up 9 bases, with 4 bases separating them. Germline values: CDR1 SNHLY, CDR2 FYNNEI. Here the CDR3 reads CASSETQAFF. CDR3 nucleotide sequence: TGTGCCAGCAGTGAAACACAAGCTTTCTTT.

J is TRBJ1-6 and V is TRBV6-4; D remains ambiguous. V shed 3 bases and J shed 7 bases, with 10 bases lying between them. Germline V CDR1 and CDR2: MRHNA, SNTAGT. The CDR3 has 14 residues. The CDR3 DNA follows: TGTGCCAGCAGTGATCGACCGAAGAATTCACCCCTCCACTTT. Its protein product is CASSDRPKNSPLHF.

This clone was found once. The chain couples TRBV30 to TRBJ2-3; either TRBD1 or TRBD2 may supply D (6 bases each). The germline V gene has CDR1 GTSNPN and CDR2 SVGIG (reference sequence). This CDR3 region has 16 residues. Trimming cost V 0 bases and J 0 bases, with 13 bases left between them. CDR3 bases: TGTGCCTGGAGTGTAGGGGGGCACCTAAGCACAGATACGCAGTATTTT. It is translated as CAWSVGGHLSTDTQYF.

CDR3 DNA: TGTGCCAGCAGCCCGGGACCCCTTGGGTCTGAAGCTTTCTTT. It encodes CASSPGPLGSEAFF. The chain joins TRBV11-3 to TRBJ1-1; maybe TRBD1 (5 bases). There are 14 residues in the CDR3. With 5 bases removed from V and 6 bases from J, the gap between germline ends came to 16 bases. Germline CDR1 and CDR2: SGHNT and YENEEA.

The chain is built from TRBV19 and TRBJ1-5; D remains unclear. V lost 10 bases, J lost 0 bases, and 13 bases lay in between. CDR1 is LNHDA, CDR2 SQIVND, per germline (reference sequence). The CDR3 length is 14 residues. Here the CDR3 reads CATVHAYSNQPQHF. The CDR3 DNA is TGTGCCACCGTACATGCTTATAGCAATCAGCCCCAGCATTTT. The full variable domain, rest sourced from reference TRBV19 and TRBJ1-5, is DGGITQSPKYLFRKEGQNVTLSCEQNLNHDAMYWYRQDPGQGLRLIYYSQIVNDFQKGDIAEGYSVSREKKESFPLTVTSAQKNPTAFYLCATVHAYSNQPQHFGDGTRLSIL.

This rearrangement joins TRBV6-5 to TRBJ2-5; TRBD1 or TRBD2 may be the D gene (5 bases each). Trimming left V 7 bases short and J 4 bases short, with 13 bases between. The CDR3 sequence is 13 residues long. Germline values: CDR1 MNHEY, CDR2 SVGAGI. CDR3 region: CASTERGTETQYF. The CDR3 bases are TGTGCCAGCACGGAACGAGGGACAGAGACCCAGTACTTC.

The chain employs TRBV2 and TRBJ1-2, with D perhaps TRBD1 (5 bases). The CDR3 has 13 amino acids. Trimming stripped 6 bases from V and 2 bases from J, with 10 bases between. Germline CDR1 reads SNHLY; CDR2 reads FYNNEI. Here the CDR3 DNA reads TGTGCCAGCAGCCGGGACGGAAACTATGGCTACACCTTC. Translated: CASSRDGNYGYTF.

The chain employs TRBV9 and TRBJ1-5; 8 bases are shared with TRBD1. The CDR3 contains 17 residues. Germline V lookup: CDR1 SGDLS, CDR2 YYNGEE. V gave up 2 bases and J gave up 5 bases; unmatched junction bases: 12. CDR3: CASSVDPQQGGDQPQHF. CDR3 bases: TGTGCCAGCAGCGTTGACCCTCAACAGGGGGGGGATCAGCCCCAGCATTTT.

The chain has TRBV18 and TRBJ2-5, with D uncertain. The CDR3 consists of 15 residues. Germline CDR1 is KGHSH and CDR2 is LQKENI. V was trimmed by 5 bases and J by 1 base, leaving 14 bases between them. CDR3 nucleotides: TGTGCCAGCTCATCCGTTGCCAGGCCCCAAGAGACCCAGTACTTC. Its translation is CASSSVARPQETQYF.

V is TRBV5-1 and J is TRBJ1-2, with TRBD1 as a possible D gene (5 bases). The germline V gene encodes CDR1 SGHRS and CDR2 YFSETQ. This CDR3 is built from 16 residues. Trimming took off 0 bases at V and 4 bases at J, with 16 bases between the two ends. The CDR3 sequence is CASSLGPLGAGYGYTF. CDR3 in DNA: TGCGCCAGCAGCTTGGGCCCACTCGGGGCCGGCTATGGCTACACCTTC.

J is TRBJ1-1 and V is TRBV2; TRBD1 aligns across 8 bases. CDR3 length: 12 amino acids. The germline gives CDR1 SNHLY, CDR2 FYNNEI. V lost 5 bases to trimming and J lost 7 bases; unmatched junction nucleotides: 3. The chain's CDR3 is CASSPGTGEAFF. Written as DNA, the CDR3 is TGTGCCAGCAGTCCCGGGACAGGTGAAGCTTTCTTT.

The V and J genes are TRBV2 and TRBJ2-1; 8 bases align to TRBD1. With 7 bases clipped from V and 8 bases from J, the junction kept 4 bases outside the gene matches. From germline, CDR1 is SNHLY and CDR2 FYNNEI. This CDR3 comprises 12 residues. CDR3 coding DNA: TGTGCCAGCATCGGACAGGGCCATGAGCAGTTCTTC. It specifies CASIGQGHEQFF.

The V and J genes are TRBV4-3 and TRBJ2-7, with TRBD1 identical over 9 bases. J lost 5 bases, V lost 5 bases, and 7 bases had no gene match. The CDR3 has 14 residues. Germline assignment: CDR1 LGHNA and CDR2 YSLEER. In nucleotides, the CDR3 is TGCGCCAGCAGCAAGGACAGGGGCTCTCACGAGCAGTACTTC. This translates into CASSKDRGSHEQYF.

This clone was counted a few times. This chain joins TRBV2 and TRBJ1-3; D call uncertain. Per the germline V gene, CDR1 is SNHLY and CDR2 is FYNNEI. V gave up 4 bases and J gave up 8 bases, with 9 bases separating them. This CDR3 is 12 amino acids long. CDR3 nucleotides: TGTGCCAGCAGTGGAAGCGGGGACACCATATATTTT. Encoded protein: CASSGSGDTIYF. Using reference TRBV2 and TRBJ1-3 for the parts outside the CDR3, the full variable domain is EPEVTQTPSHQVTQMGQEVILRCVPISNHLYFYWYRQILGQKVEFLVSFYNNEISEKSEIFDDQFSVERPDGSNFTLKIRSTKLEDSAMYFCASSGSGDTIYFGEGSWLTVV.